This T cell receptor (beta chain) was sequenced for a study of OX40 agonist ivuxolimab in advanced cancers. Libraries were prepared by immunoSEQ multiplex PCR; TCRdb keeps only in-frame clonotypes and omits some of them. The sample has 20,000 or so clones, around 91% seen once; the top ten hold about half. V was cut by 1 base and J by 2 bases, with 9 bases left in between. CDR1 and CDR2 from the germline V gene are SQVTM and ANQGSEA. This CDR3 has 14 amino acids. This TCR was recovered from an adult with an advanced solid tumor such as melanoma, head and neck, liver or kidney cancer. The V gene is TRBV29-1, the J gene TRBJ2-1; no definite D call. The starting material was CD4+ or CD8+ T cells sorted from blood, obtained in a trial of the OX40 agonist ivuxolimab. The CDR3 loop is CSVEAEKAYNEQFF. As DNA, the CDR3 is TGCAGCGTTGAAGCGGAAAAGGCCTACAATGAGCAGTTCTTC.